What follows is one T cell receptor beta chain and its context. This CDR3 region has 16 residues. CDR1 is MNHEY and CDR2 is SVGAGI in the germline V gene. Trimming cost V 3 bases and J 6 bases; bases outside gene matches: 5. As originally analysed: From reference gene primer amplification, estimates of nucleated cell counts were derived. Sequencing was performed with immunoSEQ multiplex PCR; in TCRdb, only in-frame clones are kept and a portion is missing. Clone size and the V and J calls come from that table; the DNA yielded D and trimming. Here the sample spans 150,000 to 200,000 clones, around 87% being singletons. The data are from a study of blood T cell repertoires in COVID-19. The overall study: Sites across the United States, Italy and Spain contributed samples from acute and convalescent COVID-19. From T cells, B-cell-depleted T cells, or PBMCs came the material, which was cDNA or gDNA.

This chain links TRBV6-5 with TRBJ1-6, with 10 bases matching TRBD1. Specimen: peripheral blood. This sequence was found in a man aged 35 to 55 with active or convalescent COVID-19. CDR3 in DNA: TGTGCCAGCAGTTATCGACAGGGGGCAGGTAATTCACCCCTCCACTTT. Its protein is CASSYRQGAGNSPLHF.